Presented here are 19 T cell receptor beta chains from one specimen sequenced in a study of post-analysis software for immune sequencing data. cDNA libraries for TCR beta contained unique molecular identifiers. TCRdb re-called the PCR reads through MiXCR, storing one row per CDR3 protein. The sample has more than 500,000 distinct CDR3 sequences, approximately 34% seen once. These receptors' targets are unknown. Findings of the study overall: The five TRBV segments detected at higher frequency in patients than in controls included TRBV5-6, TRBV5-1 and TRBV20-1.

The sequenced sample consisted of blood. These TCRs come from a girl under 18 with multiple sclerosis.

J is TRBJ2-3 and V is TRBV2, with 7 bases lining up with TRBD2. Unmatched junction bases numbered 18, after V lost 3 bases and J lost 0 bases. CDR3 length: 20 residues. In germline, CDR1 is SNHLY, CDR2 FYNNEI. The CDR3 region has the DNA TGTGCCAGCAGTGATTTCCCCGCAGCGACTAGCCCAACTAGCACAGATACGCAGTATTTT. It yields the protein CASSDFPAATSPTSTDTQYF.

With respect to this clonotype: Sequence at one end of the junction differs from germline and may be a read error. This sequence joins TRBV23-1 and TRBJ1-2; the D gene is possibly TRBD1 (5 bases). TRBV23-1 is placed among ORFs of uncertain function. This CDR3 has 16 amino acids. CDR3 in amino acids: CVSSRGREITAYGYTF. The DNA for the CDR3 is TGCGTCAGCAGTCGAGGCAGGGAAATCACGGCGTATGGCTACACCTTC.

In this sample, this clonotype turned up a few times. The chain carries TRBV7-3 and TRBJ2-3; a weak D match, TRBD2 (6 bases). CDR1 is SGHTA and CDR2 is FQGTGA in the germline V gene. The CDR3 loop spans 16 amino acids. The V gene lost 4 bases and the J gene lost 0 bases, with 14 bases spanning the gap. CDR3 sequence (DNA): TGTGCCAGCAGCTCAGGGTTGGAGGGGAGCACAGATACGCAGTATTTT. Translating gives CASSSGLEGSTDTQYF.

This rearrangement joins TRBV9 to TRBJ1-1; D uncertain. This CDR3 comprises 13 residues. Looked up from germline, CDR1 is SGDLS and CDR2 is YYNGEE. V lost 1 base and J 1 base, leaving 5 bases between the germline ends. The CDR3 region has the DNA TGTGCCAGCAGCGTACGGTGGAACACTGAAGCTTTCTTT. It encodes CASSVRWNTEAFF. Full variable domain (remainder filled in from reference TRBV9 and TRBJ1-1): DSGVTQTPKHLITATGQRVTLRCSPRSGDLSVYWYQQSLDQGLQFLIQYYNGEERAKGNILERFSAQQFPDLHSELNLSSLELGDSALYFCASSVRWNTEAFFGQGTRLTVV.

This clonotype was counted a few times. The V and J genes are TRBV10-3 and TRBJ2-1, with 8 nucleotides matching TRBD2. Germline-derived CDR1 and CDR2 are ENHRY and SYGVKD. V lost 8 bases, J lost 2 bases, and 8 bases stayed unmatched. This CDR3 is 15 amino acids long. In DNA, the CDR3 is TGTGCCATCGGGGCCGCCGGGGGGGCCTACAATGAGCAGTTCTTC. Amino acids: CAIGAAGGAYNEQFF.

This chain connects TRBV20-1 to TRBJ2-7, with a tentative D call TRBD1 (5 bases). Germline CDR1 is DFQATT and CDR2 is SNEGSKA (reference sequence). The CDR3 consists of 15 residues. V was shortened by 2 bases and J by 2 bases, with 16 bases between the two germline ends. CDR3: CSARSRLGQTYEQYF. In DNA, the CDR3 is TGCAGTGCTAGATCCCGACTGGGGCAGACCTACGAGCAGTACTTC.

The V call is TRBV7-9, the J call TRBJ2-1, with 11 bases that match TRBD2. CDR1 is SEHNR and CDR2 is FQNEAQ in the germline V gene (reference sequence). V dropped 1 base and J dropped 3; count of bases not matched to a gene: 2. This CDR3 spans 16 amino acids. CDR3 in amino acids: CASSLEGTSGYNEQFF. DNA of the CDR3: TGTGCCAGCAGCTTAGAGGGGACTAGCGGCTACAATGAGCAGTTCTTC.

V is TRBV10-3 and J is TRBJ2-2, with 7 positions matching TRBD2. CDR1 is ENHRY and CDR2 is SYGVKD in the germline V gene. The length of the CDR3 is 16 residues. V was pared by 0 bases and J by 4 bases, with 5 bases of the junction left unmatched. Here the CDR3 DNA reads TGTGCCATCAGTGAGTCGACCGGGGGGATCACCGGGGAGCTGTTTTTT. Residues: CAISESTGGITGELFF.

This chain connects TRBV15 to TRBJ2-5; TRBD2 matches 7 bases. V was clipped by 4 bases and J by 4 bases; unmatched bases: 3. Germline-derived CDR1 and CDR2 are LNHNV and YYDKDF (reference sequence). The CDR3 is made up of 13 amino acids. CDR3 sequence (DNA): TGTGCCACCAGCAAAGCGGGGAGAGAGACCCAGTACTTC. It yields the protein CATSKAGRETQYF.

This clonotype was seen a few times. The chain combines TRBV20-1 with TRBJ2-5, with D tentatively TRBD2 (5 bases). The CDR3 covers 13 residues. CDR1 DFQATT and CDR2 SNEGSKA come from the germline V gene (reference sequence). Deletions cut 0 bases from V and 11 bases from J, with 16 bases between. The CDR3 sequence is CSARDRGHNEQYF. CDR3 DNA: TGCAGTGCTAGAGATCGCGGGCACAATGAGCAGTACTTC.

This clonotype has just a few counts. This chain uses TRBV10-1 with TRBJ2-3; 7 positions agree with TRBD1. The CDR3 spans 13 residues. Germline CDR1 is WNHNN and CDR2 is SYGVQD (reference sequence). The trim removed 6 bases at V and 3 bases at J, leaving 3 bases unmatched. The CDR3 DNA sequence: TGCGCCAGCAGCGAACAGGGGACAGATACGCAGTATTTT. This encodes CASSEQGTDTQYF.

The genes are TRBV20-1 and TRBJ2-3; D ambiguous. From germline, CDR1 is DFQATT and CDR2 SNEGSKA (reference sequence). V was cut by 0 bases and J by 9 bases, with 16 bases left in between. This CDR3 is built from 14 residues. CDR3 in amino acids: CSARDTFGLLTQYF. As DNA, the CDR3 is TGCAGTGCTAGAGACACGTTTGGCCTCCTAACGCAGTATTTT.

The CDR3 DNA sequence: TGCAGCGTTGAAGTCGGGGGGCCTACCTACAATGAGCAGTTCTTC. Residues: CSVEVGGPTYNEQFF. V gene TRBV29-1 combines with J gene TRBJ2-1, with D maybe TRBD2 (7 bases). Trimming pared 1 base from V and 2 bases from J, leaving 12 bases between. The CDR3 has 15 amino acids. CDR1 is SQVTM, CDR2 ANQGSEA, per germline.

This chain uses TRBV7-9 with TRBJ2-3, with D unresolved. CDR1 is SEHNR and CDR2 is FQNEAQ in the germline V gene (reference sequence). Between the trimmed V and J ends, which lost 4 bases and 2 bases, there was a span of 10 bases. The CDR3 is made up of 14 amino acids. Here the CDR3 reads CASSSGYSTDTQYF. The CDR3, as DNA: TGTGCCAGCAGCTCCGGTTATTCCACAGATACGCAGTATTTT.

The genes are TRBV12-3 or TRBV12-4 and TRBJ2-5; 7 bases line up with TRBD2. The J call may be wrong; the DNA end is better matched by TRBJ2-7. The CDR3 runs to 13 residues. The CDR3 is CASSLIGGGEQYF. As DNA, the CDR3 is TGTGCCAGCAGTTTAATTGGGGGGGGCGAGCAGTACTTC.

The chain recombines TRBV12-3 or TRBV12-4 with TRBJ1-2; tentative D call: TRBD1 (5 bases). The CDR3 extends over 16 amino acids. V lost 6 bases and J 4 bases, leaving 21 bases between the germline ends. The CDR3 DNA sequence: TGTGCCAGCAGCTTGGGGGGTTGGACCGGGAGCTATGGCTACACCTTC. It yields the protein CASSLGGWTGSYGYTF.

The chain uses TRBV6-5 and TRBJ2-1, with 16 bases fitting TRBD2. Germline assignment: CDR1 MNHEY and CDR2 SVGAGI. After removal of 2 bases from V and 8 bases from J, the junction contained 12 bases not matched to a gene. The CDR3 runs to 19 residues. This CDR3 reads CASSYPGTSGGGLTHEQFF. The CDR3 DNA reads TGTGCCAGCAGTTACCCAGGGACTAGCGGGGGGGGGTTAACCCATGAGCAGTTCTTC.

The CDR3 reads CASSLSFRRTHEQFF. The CDR3 nucleotides read TGTGCCAGCAGCTTATCCTTCCGGAGGACCCATGAGCAGTTCTTC. The rearrangement links TRBV7-9 to TRBJ2-1; D may be TRBD2 (5 bases). Trimming took off 2 bases at V and 8 bases at J, with 16 bases between the two ends. Germline V gene lookup returns CDR1 SEHNR and CDR2 FQNEAQ (reference sequence). The CDR3 is 15 residues long.

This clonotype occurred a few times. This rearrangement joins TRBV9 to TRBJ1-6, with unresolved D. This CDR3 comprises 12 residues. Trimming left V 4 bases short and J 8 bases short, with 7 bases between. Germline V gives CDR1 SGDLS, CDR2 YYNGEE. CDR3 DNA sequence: TGTGCCAGCAGCATCAACGATTCACCCCTCCACTTT. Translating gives CASSINDSPLHF. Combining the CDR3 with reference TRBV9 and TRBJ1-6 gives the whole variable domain DSGVTQTPKHLITATGQRVTLRCSPRSGDLSVYWYQQSLDQGLQFLIQYYNGEERAKGNILERFSAQQFPDLHSELNLSSLELGDSALYFCASSINDSPLHFGNGTRLTVT.